One and the same sample provided the 9 T cell receptor beta chains below, sequenced in a study of T-cell reconstitution after alpha-beta-depleted transplantation in children. Preparation of the TCRbeta library was carried out with unique molecular identifiers. TCRdb ran MiXCR on the PCR reads and lists one entry per CDR3 protein. The table lists 150,000 to 200,000 distinct CDR3 sequences, about 6.4% of them singletons, with more than 2.5% in the top ten. Specimen: PBMCs from the stem cell graft donor, collected from the stem cell graft. Every receptor here comes from a human donor who donated a stem cell graft to a child with Wiskott-Aldrich syndrome.

This clonotype was recorded many times. The chain has TRBV5-1 and TRBJ2-5; TRBD1 matches 10 bases. The CDR3 spans 15 residues. CDR1 and CDR2 (germline): SGHRS, YFSETQ. Losses at the gene ends were 3 bases for V and 2 bases for J; bases not matched to a gene: 4. The CDR3 region has the DNA TGCGCCAGCAGCTCCGGGACAGGGGCTCAAGAGACCCAGTACTTC. This gives the protein CASSSGTGAQETQYF. The full variable domain, rest sourced from reference TRBV5-1 and TRBJ2-5, is KAGVTQTPRYLIKTRGQQVTLSCSPISGHRSVSWYQQTPGQGLQFLFEYFSETQRNKGNFPGRFSGRQFSNSRSEMNVSTLELGDSALYLCASSSGTGAQETQYFGPGTRLLVL.

The rearrangement joins TRBV5-1 to TRBJ2-3; 8 bases are shared with TRBD1. The CDR3 spans 16 residues. The J segment lost 0 bases and the V segment lost 5 bases, leaving 8 bases of the junction unmatched. Looked up from germline, CDR1 is SGHRS and CDR2 is YFSETQ. The CDR3 coding sequence is TGCGCCAGCAGACGGACAGGGACGGGTAGCACAGATACGCAGTATTTT. It translates to CASRRTGTGSTDTQYF.

This clonotype was counted between two and nine times. This may stem from a read error, because a much larger clone lies one nucleotide away. CDR3 in DNA: TGCAGCGTTGAAGGACCCCTTTCGGTGGAGCAGTACTTC. Protein product: CSVEGPLSVEQYF. The chain carries TRBV29-1 and TRBJ2-7; D uncertain. V was pared by 1 base and J by 7 bases, with 14 bases between. CDR3 size: 13 residues. Per the germline V gene, CDR1 is SQVTM and CDR2 is ANQGSEA.

This clonotype came up many times. V is TRBV20-1 and J is TRBJ1-2; D is unclear. Per the germline V gene, CDR1 is DFQATT and CDR2 is SNEGSKA (reference sequence). V gave up 6 bases and J gave up 1 base, with 15 bases separating them. This CDR3 is built from 14 residues. This CDR3 reads CSAPDVGSNYGYTF. CDR3 DNA: TGCAGTGCCCCCGACGTGGGGAGTAACTATGGCTACACCTTC.

This clonotype showed up many times. This chain uses TRBV7-8 with TRBJ2-7, with D hard to call. Trimming took off 1 base at V and 3 bases at J, with 10 bases between the two ends. The CDR3 is 14 amino acids. From germline, CDR1 is SGHVS and CDR2 FQNEAQ. The CDR3 region is CASSLEGNYYEQYF. In DNA form, the CDR3 reads TGTGCCAGCAGCTTAGAGGGAAACTACTACGAGCAGTACTTC.

This clonotype was detected many times. The V call is TRBV12-3 or TRBV12-4, the J call TRBJ1-1; D is perhaps TRBD1 (6 bases). The CDR3 loop spans 13 amino acids. The V end lost 4 bases, the J end lost 1 base, and 7 bases lay between the germline ends. CDR3 sequence: CASSWDTNTEAFF. CDR3 in DNA: TGTGCCAGCAGTTGGGACACGAACACTGAAGCTTTCTTT.

The sample holds many counts of this clonotype. The chain recombines TRBV20-1 with TRBJ1-5, with D unresolved. In germline, CDR1 is DFQATT, CDR2 SNEGSKA (reference sequence). The CDR3 sequence is 14 residues long. V gave up 3 bases and J gave up 0 bases, with 9 bases separating them. CDR3 residues: CSASPGYSNQPQHF. The CDR3 nucleotides are TGCAGTGCTAGTCCGGGGTATAGCAATCAGCCCCAGCATTTT.

This clonotype was observed a few times. The J gene is TRBJ1-4, the V gene TRBV7-9, with D perhaps TRBD1 (5 bases). CDR1 and CDR2 (germline): SEHNR, FQNEAQ (reference sequence). The V gene lost 5 bases and the J gene lost 5 bases, with 12 bases spanning the gap. The CDR3 totals 14 residues. CDR3 coding DNA: TGTGCCAGCAGCACGACAGAAGTGAATGAAAAACTGTTTTTT. The encoded protein is CASSTTEVNEKLFF.

Ten or more counts support this clonotype. This chain joins TRBV7-2 and TRBJ2-3, with D possibly TRBD1 on 5 matching bases. This CDR3 has 16 residues. Looked up from germline, CDR1 is SGHTA and CDR2 is FQGNSA. V lost 4 bases and J lost 3, with 17 bases in between. The CDR3 DNA sequence: TGTGCCAGCAGCTCGGACACCGCCATGCCGACAGATACGCAGTATTTT. Translation: CASSSDTAMPTDTQYF.